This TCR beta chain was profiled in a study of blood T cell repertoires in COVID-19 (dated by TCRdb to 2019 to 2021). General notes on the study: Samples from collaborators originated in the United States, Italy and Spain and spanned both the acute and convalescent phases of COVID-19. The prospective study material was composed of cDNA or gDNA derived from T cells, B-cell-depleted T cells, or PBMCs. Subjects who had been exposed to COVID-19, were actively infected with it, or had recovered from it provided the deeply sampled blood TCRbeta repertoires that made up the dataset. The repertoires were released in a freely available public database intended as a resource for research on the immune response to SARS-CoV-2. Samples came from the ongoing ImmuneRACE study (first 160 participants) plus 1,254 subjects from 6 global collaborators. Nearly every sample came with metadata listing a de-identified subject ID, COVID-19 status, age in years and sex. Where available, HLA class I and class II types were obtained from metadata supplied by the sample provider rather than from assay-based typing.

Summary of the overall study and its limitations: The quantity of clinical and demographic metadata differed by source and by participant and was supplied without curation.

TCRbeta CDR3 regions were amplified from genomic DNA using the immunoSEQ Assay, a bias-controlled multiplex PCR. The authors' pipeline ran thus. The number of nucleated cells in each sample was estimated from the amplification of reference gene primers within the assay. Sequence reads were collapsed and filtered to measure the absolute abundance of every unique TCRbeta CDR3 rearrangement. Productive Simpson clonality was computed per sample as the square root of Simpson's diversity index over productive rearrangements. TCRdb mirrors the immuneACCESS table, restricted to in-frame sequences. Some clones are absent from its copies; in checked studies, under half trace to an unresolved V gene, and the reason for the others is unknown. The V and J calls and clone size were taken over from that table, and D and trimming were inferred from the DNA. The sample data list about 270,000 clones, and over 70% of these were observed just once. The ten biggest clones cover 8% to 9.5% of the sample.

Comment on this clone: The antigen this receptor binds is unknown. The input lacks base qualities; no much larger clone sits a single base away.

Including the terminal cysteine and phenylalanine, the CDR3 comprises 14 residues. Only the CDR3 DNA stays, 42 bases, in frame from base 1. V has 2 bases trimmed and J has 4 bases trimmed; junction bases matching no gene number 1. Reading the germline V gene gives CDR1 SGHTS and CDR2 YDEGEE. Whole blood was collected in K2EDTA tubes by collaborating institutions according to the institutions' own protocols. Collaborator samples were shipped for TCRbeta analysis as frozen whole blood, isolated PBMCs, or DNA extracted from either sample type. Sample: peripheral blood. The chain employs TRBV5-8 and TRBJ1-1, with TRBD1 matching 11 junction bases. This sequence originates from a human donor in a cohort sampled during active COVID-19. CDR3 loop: CASSFGTGGTEAFF. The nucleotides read TGTGCCAGCAGCTTCGGGACAGGGGGCACTGAAGCTTTCTTT.